Listed below are T cell receptor beta chains from one sample, sequenced in a study of T cell repertoires in cytomegalovirus infection. Each CDR3 protein is one row after TCRdb ran MiXCR on the reads. The data contain almost 500,000 distinct CDR3 sequences, around 11% of them singletons. The sample comprised PBMCs. The receptors were gathered from a human donor in good health (CMV status not recorded). Some clones in this sample may be carry-over from other donors' samples. CDR3s include the opening cysteine and the closing phenylalanine or tryptophan. D genes are given only for firm matches. Rows give clone size only sometimes, using once, few, many, or a class for an expanded clone.

j_call clone_size d_call v_call cdr3_length cdr3_nt cdr3_aa
TRBJ1-4 many TRBD1 TRBV20-1 16 TGCAGTGCCTGGGGTTCTCCGGGACAGGGAGGAGAAAAACTGTTTTTT CSAWGSPGQGGEKLFF
TRBJ2-5 - - TRBV28 11 TGTGCCAGCACTCGAAGGGAGACCCAGTACTTC CASTRRETQYF
TRBJ1-3 few - TRBV27 13 TGTGCCAGCAGGGCTTCGGGGGGAAACACCATATATTTT CASRASGGNTIYF
TRBJ1-6 - - TRBV5-4 14 TGTGCCAGCAGGGCAGGGGAGATAAGCTCACCCCTCCACTTT CASRAGEISSPLHF
TRBJ2-3 many - TRBV7-6 16 TGTGCCAGCAGCCCCCGCCCGGGGTCCAGCACAGATACGCAGTATTTT CASSPRPGSSTDTQYF
TRBJ1-2 many - TRBV28 14 TGTGCCAGCAGTTTAAAGGGAGAGCTGTGGGGCTACACCTTC CASSLKGELWGYTF
TRBJ1-3 many - TRBV7-2 16 TGTGCCAGCAGCTTAGTAGGGCAAGCCTCTGGAAACACCATATATTTT CASSLVGQASGNTIYF
TRBJ2-7 many TRBD1 TRBV6-1 14 TGTGCCAGCAGCTACGACCGGGACAGCTACGAGCAGTACTTC CASSYDRDSYEQYF
TRBJ2-7 many TRBD1 TRBV5-1 15 TGCGCCAGCAGCTTCACGACAGGGCAGTCCTACGAGCAGTACTTC CASSFTTGQSYEQYF
TRBJ1-1 - TRBD1 TRBV5-1 14 TGCGCCAGCAGCCTGGACAGGGCGAACACTGAATCTTTCTTT CASSLDRANTESFF
TRBJ1-6 many - TRBV7-2 15 TGTGCCAGCAGCGCCTCCAGGACCGGAAATTCACCCCTCCACTTT CASSASRTGNSPLHF
TRBJ2-7 many - TRBV7-7 14 TGTGCTAGCAGTCCCGGGAACAGGGTGGACGAGCAGTACTTC CASSPGNRVDEQYF
TRBJ2-1 many TRBD2 TRBV7-8 16 TGTGCCAGCAGCTTAGCGGCCCTAGCGGGGGGCAATGAGCAGTTCTTC CASSLAALAGGNEQFF
TRBJ1-4 many - TRBV12-3/TRBV12-4 13 TGTGCCAGCAGTTTAACCACGGATGAAAAACTGTTTTTT CASSLTTDEKLFF
TRBJ2-1 - - TRBV20-1 15 TGCAGTGCTAGAGTTCCCGCCGGACCATACAATGAGCAGTTCTTC CSARVPAGPYNEQFF
TRBJ2-7 many - TRBV27 13 TGTGCCAGCAGCATGACTAGTACCTACGAGCAGTACTTC CASSMTSTYEQYF
TRBJ2-7 few - TRBV4-2 18 TGTGCCAGCAGCCAAGAACCCCCCACTTTTAACCTACCCTACGAGCAGTACTTC CASSQEPPTFNLPYEQYF
TRBJ1-1 many TRBD1 TRBV7-2 17 TGTGCCAGCAGCTTAGGGGGACAGGCGCCAAAGAACACTGAAGCTTTCTTT CASSLGGQAPKNTEAFF
TRBJ2-2 many TRBD1 TRBV3-1 17 TGTGCCAGCAGCCAAGCTTTAGGGGGCCGGCACACCGGGGAGCTGTTTTTT CASSQALGGRHTGELFF
TRBJ2-1 many TRBD2 TRBV18 16 TGTGCCAGCTCACCTTCCCGGGGTAGCGGGAGCGATGAGCAGTTCTTC CASSPSRGSGSDEQFF
TRBJ1-1 few - TRBV29-1 10 TGCAGCGTCAGAGGCACTGAAGCTTTCTTT CSVRGTEAFF
TRBJ1-2 few - TRBV15 16 TGTGCCACCAGCAGAGATGAGGGTCTAGCTAACTATGGCTACACCTTC CATSRDEGLANYGYTF
TRBJ1-1 - - TRBV20-1 12 TGCAGTGCACCGGACTGGAACACTGAAGCTTTCTTT CSAPDWNTEAFF
TRBJ2-2 few - TRBV5-1 16 TGCGCCAGCAGCTTGGCCGAAGCGGGTCACACCGGGGAGCTGTTTTTT CASSLAEAGHTGELFF
TRBJ1-5 many - TRBV10-3 13 TGTGCCACCCAGGACAGTCCGAATCAGCCCCAGCATTTT CATQDSPNQPQHF
TRBJ2-2 - - TRBV28 13 TGTGCCAGCACGAGAGGCCGGACCGGGGAGCTGTTTTTT CASTRGRTGELFF
TRBJ2-1 once - TRBV15 14 TGTGCCACCAGTGCAAGGAACGACTACAATGAGCAGTTCTTC CATSARNDYNEQFF
TRBJ2-2 many TRBD2 TRBV7-2 15 TGTGCCAGCAGCTTAATGGGACTAAACACCGGGGAGCTGTTTTTT CASSLMGLNTGELFF
TRBJ2-3 - - TRBV24-1 12 TGTGCCACCAGTGATTTGTCAGATACGCAGTATTTT CATSDLSDTQYF
TRBJ1-6 many - TRBV19 15 TGTGCCAGTAGTGGGGTAGGAGCGACGGGGTCACCCCTCCACTTT CASSGVGATGSPLHF
TRBJ1-5 - - TRBV28 14 TGTGCCAGCAGTCCCCCCACGGGTCGTCAGCCCCAGCATTTT CASSPPTGRQPQHF
TRBJ2-1 - TRBD2 TRBV3-1 16 TGTGCCAGCAGCCAAGACCTAGCGGGGAGAGACAATGAGCAGTTCTTC CASSQDLAGRDNEQFF
TRBJ2-2 many - TRBV28 13 TGTGCCAGCAGTTTCTTTCTCTCCGGGGAGCTGTTTTTT CASSFFLSGELFF
TRBJ2-3 many TRBD2 TRBV11-2 16 TGTGCCAGCAGCTCGGGGATAGCGGGGGAAACAGATACGCAGTATTTT CASSSGIAGETDTQYF
TRBJ2-7 many - TRBV7-3 15 TGTGCCAGCAGCTTAACGGGCAGGAAGCCCTACGAGCAGTACTTC CASSLTGRKPYEQYF
TRBJ1-3 - TRBD1 TRBV29-1 14 TGCAGCGTTGACGTGACAGGGACAGGAAACACCATATATTTT CSVDVTGTGNTIYF
TRBJ1-5 many - TRBV7-8 17 TGTGCCAGCAGCTTTGTAGTTAGAGGTCTAAGCAATCAGCCCCAGCATTTT CASSFVVRGLSNQPQHF
TRBJ1-2 many TRBD1 TRBV5-5 18 TGTGCCAGCAGCGCAGGACAGGGAACGGGCAGAGCTAACTATGGCTACACCTTC CASSAGQGTGRANYGYTF
TRBJ1-1 once TRBD1 TRBV19 16 TGTGCCAGTAGTATATCGGAAGGGGGCCCTTACACTGAAGCTTTCTTT CASSISEGGPYTEAFF
TRBJ2-1 many - TRBV2 15 TGTGCCAGCACCGAGGGGGGGACCACCCGAAATGAGCAGTTCTTC CASTEGGTTRNEQFF
TRBJ2-7 many TRBD2 TRBV10-3 12 TGTGCCATTACCGCGGGAGACTACGAGCAGTACTTC CAITAGDYEQYF
TRBJ1-6 - - TRBV3-1 15 TGTGCCAGCAGCCAAGAAGGAGAGATGAATTCACCCCTCCACTTT CASSQEGEMNSPLHF
TRBJ2-1 few TRBD2 TRBV4-2 16 TGTGCCAGCAGCCAAGAGGGGACTAGCGGGGGGAATGAGCAGTTCTTC CASSQEGTSGGNEQFF
TRBJ2-3 many TRBD2 TRBV7-6 17 TGTGCCAGCAGCTTAACACCAGCGGGAGGGCCATCAGATACGCAGTATTTT CASSLTPAGGPSDTQYF
TRBJ2-7 - TRBD1 TRBV9 16 TGTGCCAGCAGCCTAGGGGTAGGACAGGGGGCCGACGAGCAGTACTTC CASSLGVGQGADEQYF
TRBJ2-5 - - TRBV30 14 TGTGCCTGGAGAAGAGACGGTAACCAAGAGACCCAGTACTTC CAWRRDGNQETQYF
TRBJ2-2 many - TRBV4-2 16 TGTGCCAGCAGCCAAGATCGAGTCTCAAACACCGGGGAGCTGTTTTTT CASSQDRVSNTGELFF